The text below deals with one T cell receptor beta chain. The antigen remains unidentified. All donors came from Russia, were Caucasian and healthy, and spanned ages roughly 6 to 100. Extraction of total RNA produced a minimum of 6 micrograms from each sample. The CDR3 loop spans 15 amino acids. V was clipped by 6 bases and J by 5 bases; unmatched bases: 7. From germline, CDR1 is MDHEN and CDR2 SYDVKM. A second 7 to 11 cycle PCR used barcoded and J-beta primers. TCRdb itself ran the 5' RACE reads through MiXCR, one entry per CDR3 protein. The sample has 800,000 to 1,000,000 distinct CDR3 sequences; around 46% are singletons. These data are taken from a study of blood T cells in healthy people across ages. Findings and limits, study-wide: Age showed a roughly linear inverse relationship with TCR beta diversity per million T cells.

The clonotype was recovered from a man aged 25-45 years in good health. The chain is built from TRBV28 and TRBJ2-3, with 11 nucleotides matching TRBD1. Source material: blood. As DNA, the CDR3 is TGTGCCAGCAGCTCGTCCGGGACAGGGGGAGATACGCAGTATTTT. Translation: CASSSSGTGGDTQYF. The full variable domain, its missing parts supplied by reference TRBV28 and TRBJ2-3, is DVKVTQSSRYLVKRTGEKVFLECVQDMDHENMFWYRQDPGLGLRLIYFSYDVKMKEKGDIPEGYSVSREKKERFSLILESASTNQTSMYLCASSSSGTGGDTQYFGPGTRLTVL.